The rows below give T cell receptor beta chains drawn from one sample of a study of blood T cell repertoires in COVID-19. Profiling relied on immunoSEQ multiplex PCR, and the TCRdb table lists in-frame clones only, not all of them. Found here are about 94,000 clones, around 82% of them singletons; the top ten hold around 6.5%. Sequenced sample: peripheral blood. Receptors were obtained from a man aged 60-69 years with acute or convalescent COVID-19. Both conserved end residues are part of each CDR3. D genes are given only for firm matches. Only part of the rows carry a size: once, few, many, or a class if the clone is expanded.

TRBJ1-2	.	.	TRBV30	CAWSPDRKNYGYTF	TGTGCCTGGAGCCCCGACAGGAAGAACTATGGCTACACCTTC
TRBJ1-1	.	.	TRBV27	CASSEGRARAKAFF	TGTGCCAGCAGCGAGGGGAGGGCGCGGGCTAAAGCTTTCTTT
TRBJ1-2	.	.	TRBV27	CASSLFGSGDGYTF	TGTGCCAGCTCCCTTTTTGGGTCGGGGGATGGCTACACCTTC
TRBJ2-2	.	TRBD1	TRBV7-9	CASSFLDRGRRDTGELFF	TGTGCCAGCAGCTTCCTAGACAGGGGGCGGAGGGACACCGGGGAGCTGTTTTTT
TRBJ2-3	.	TRBD2	TRBV4-3	CASSRTIAGRDTDTQYF	TGCGCCAGCAGCCGAACTATAGCGGGACGAGACACAGATACGCAGTATTTT
TRBJ2-5	.	TRBD1	TRBV5-1	CASSRGQGQETQYF	TGCGCCAGCAGCAGGGGACAGGGCCAGGAGACCCAGTACTTC
TRBJ1-4	.	TRBD1	TRBV7-2	CASSLGLGTGVEKLFF	TGTGCCAGCAGCTTAGGGCTGGGGACAGGGGTTGAAAAACTGTTTTTT
TRBJ2-1	.	.	TRBV27	CASSYEGRGNEQFF	TGTGCCAGCAGTTATGAGGGGAGGGGGAATGAGCAGTTCTTC
TRBJ1-5	few	.	TRBV6-1	CASSEPDYSNQPQHF	TGTGCCAGCAGTGAGCCAGATTATAGCAATCAGCCCCAGCATTTT
TRBJ2-2	.	TRBD1	TRBV18	CASLRDRTNTGELFF	TGTGCCAGCTTACGGGACAGAACGAACACCGGGGAGCTGTTTTTT
TRBJ2-7	.	TRBD1	TRBV5-1	CASSQTGASYEQYF	TGCGCCAGCAGCCAAACAGGGGCCTCCTACGAGCAGTACTTC
TRBJ1-2	.	.	TRBV29-1	CSVEWAGSDYGYTF	TGCAGCGTTGAATGGGCAGGGTCGGACTATGGCTACACCTTC
TRBJ2-3	.	TRBD2	TRBV3-1/TRBV3-2	CASSLSGLAGDTQYF	TGTGCCAGCAGCCTATCGGGACTAGCGGGGGATACGCAGTATTTT
TRBJ2-7	.	TRBD1	TRBV7-8	CASSSRGQGGEQYF	TGTGCCAGCAGCTCGAGGGGACAGGGTGGCGAGCAGTACTTC
TRBJ1-6	.	.	TRBV2	CASSEQGRNSPLHF	TGTGCCAGCAGTGAGCAGGGGCGCAATTCACCCCTCCACTTT
TRBJ2-7	.	TRBD1	TRBV24-1	CATSSGTGPYEQYF	TGTGCCACCAGTTCGGGGACAGGCCCCTACGAGCAGTACTTC
TRBJ1-3	.	TRBD1	TRBV28	CASLGTAISGNTIYF	TGTGCCAGCCTCGGGACAGCGATCTCTGGAAACACCATATATTTT
TRBJ1-6	.	.	TRBV11-2	CASSRGQTQTSPLHF	TGTGCCAGCAGCCGTGGACAGACCCAGACTTCACCCCTCCACTTT
TRBJ2-4	.	TRBD2	TRBV7-3	CASSTEAGKNIQYF	TGTGCCAGCAGCACAGAAGCGGGGAAAAACATTCAGTACTTC
TRBJ2-1	.	TRBD2	TRBV28	CASSQGLAGEYNEQFF	TGTGCCAGCAGCCAAGGGCTAGCGGGGGAGTACAATGAGCAGTTCTTC
TRBJ1-2	.	TRBD1	TRBV9	CASSQVGTEYDGYTF	TGTGCCAGCAGCCAGGTCGGGACAGAGTACGATGGCTACACCTTC
TRBJ2-5	once	TRBD2	TRBV29-1	CSVETSGDYQETQYF	TGCAGCGTTGAAACTAGCGGGGATTACCAAGAGACCCAGTACTTC
TRBJ1-1	.	.	TRBV5-6	CASSLGGNTEAFF	TGTGCCAGCAGCTTGGGAGGGAACACTGAAGCTTTCTTT
TRBJ1-5	.	TRBD1	TRBV5-1	CASSPTGGSNQPQHF	TGCGCCAGCAGCCCGACAGGGGGCAGCAATCAGCCCCAGCATTTT
TRBJ1-2	.	TRBD1	TRBV18	CASSPDGQAYGYTF	TGTGCCAGCTCACCGGACGGACAGGCTTATGGCTACACCTTC
TRBJ2-7	.	.	TRBV25-1	CASSEYGGSYEQYF	TGTGCCAGCAGTGAATACGGGGGTTCCTACGAGCAGTACTTC
TRBJ1-2	.	TRBD1	TRBV19	CASSVLWTGISGDGYTF	TGTGCCAGCTCCGTTCTGTGGACAGGGATTAGTGGGGATGGCTACACCTTC
TRBJ1-1	.	.	TRBV19	CASRDRYSIFNTEAFF	TGTGCCAGTAGGGACAGATATTCTATTTTCAACACTGAAGCTTTCTTT
TRBJ2-1	few	TRBD1	TRBV6-4	CASSDFSLRDRNEQFF	TGTGCCAGCAGTGACTTTTCATTAAGGGACAGGAATGAGCAGTTCTTC
TRBJ2-1	.	TRBD2	TRBV9	CASSVDTSGGTSSYNEQFF	TGTGCCAGCAGCGTAGATACTAGCGGGGGGACAAGCTCCTACAATGAGCAGTTCTTC
TRBJ1-5	.	.	TRBV2	CASSERDGYQPQHF	TGTGCCAGCAGTGAACGTGACGGGTATCAGCCCCAGCATTTT
TRBJ1-1	.	.	TRBV19	CASSTTGKTEAFF	TGTGCCAGTAGCACAACAGGGAAAACTGAAGCTTTCTTT
TRBJ1-1	.	.	TRBV7-3	CASSLNPGTKTEAFF	TGTGCCAGCAGCCTAAATCCCGGGACAAAGACTGAAGCTTTCTTT
TRBJ2-5	once	.	TRBV15	CATSRGVPGLQETQYF	TGTGCCACCAGCAGGGGTGTCCCAGGGCTCCAAGAGACCCAGTACTTC
TRBJ1-5	once	.	TRBV6-1	CASSDRERSSNQPQHF	TGTGCCAGCAGTGACAGGGAACGTAGTAGCAATCAGCCCCAGCATTTT
TRBJ1-6	few	.	TRBV19	CASSIPRSYSPLHF	TGTGCCAGTAGTATTCCCAGGTCGTATTCACCCCTCCACTTT
TRBJ1-1	.	.	TRBV28	CASSLVRDLAASAEAFF	TGTGCCAGCAGTTTGGTTCGGGACTTGGCGGCAAGCGCTGAAGCTTTCTTT
TRBJ1-1	.	TRBD1	TRBV4-1	CASSQDRGDRSMNTEAFF	TGCGCCAGCAGCCAAGATAGAGGGGACAGGTCCATGAACACTGAAGCTTTCTTT
TRBJ2-5	.	TRBD2	TRBV19	CASSQTSAVETQYF	TGTGCCAGTAGTCAGACTAGCGCGGTGGAGACCCAGTACTTC
TRBJ1-3	once	.	TRBV18	CASSPERGLSGNTIYF	TGTGCCAGCTCCCCCGAGCGGGGGCTCTCTGGAAACACCATATATTTT
TRBJ1-5	.	.	TRBV19	CASSMVGDSNQPQHF	TGTGCCAGTAGTATGGTAGGGGATAGCAATCAGCCCCAGCATTTT
TRBJ1-2	.	.	TRBV3-1/TRBV3-2	CASSQAGVNGYTF	TGTGCCAGCAGCCAAGCAGGGGTAAATGGCTACACCTTC
TRBJ2-3	.	.	TRBV20-1	CSASSTGERDTQYF	TGCAGTGCTAGTTCAACGGGGGAGAGAGATACGCAGTATTTT
TRBJ2-1	once	.	TRBV5-1	CASSGSSVGVTYNEQFF	TGCGCCAGCAGCGGGTCCTCGGTCGGGGTAACCTACAATGAGCAGTTCTTC
TRBJ1-1	.	TRBD1	TRBV5-1	CASSAGTGASTEAFF	TGCGCCAGCAGCGCCGGGACAGGGGCGTCCACTGAAGCTTTCTTT
TRBJ2-2	.	.	TRBV4-1	CASSQVLGAGELFF	TGCGCCAGCAGCCAGGTCTTAGGAGCCGGGGAGCTGTTTTTT
TRBJ2-5	.	.	TRBV19	CASSVELGRETQYF	TGTGCCAGTAGTGTCGAACTAGGAAGAGAGACCCAGTACTTC
TRBJ2-1	.	.	TRBV3-1/TRBV3-2	CASSQEDSKGRNEQFF	TGTGCCAGCAGCCAAGAGGACTCTAAAGGACGCAATGAGCAGTTCTTC
TRBJ2-7	.	.	TRBV5-8	CASTEVASYYEQYF	TGTGCCAGCACTGAGGTTGCATCCTACTACGAGCAGTACTTC
TRBJ2-4	.	TRBD1	TRBV4-1	CASSPYGTGPNIQYF	TGCGCCAGCAGCCCCTATGGGACAGGACCTAACATTCAGTACTTC
TRBJ1-1	.	TRBD1	TRBV2	CASRRTGVNTEAFF	TGTGCCAGCAGAAGGACAGGGGTGAATACTGAAGCTTTCTTT
TRBJ1-1	.	.	TRBV6-5	CASSYMGLGGAFF	TGTGCCAGCAGTTACATGGGGCTTGGAGGGGCTTTCTTT
TRBJ1-1	.	.	TRBV4-1	CASSQDMSGHHVAEAFF	TGCGCCAGCAGCCAAGATATGTCGGGACATCATGTGGCTGAAGCTTTCTTT
TRBJ2-3	.	TRBD2	TRBV5-1	CASSLDSGGRGDTQYF	TGCGCCAGCAGCTTGGACAGCGGGGGGCGGGGAGATACGCAGTATTTT
TRBJ1-4	.	.	TRBV19	CASREYEKLFF	TGTGCCAGTAGGGAGTATGAAAAACTGTTTTTT
TRBJ1-1	.	.	TRBV4-3	CASSHKGDTEAFF	TGCGCCAGCAGCCATAAGGGGGACACTGAAGCTTTCTTT
TRBJ1-2	.	TRBD1	TRBV4-1	CASSPGQGILYGYTF	TGCGCCAGCAGCCCTGGACAGGGGATATTATATGGCTACACCTTC
TRBJ2-2	.	.	TRBV24-1	CATSAGDSYTGELFF	TGTGCCACCAGTGCAGGGGATTCGTACACCGGGGAGCTGTTTTTT
TRBJ1-2	.	.	TRBV24-1	CATSDFAQNYGYTF	TGTGCCACCAGTGATTTCGCACAGAACTATGGCTACACCTTC